These 11 T cell receptor beta chains came from one sample sequenced in a study of cytomegalovirus exposure and HLA in healthy donors. The PCR was carried out with 60 Vbeta primers and 13 Jbeta primers. Profiling relied on immunoSEQ multiplex PCR, and the TCRdb table lists in-frame clones only, not all of them. The sample has over 150,000 clones, around 74% seen once. The sample taken for sequencing was PBMCs. The receptors come from a man aged 18 to 30 in good health and CMV-seronegative.

This clone was counted a single time. The J gene is TRBJ2-7, the V gene TRBV13, with 15 bases that match TRBD2. Germline CDR1 and CDR2: PRHDT and FYEKMQ (reference sequence). V lost 5 bases to trimming and J lost 3 bases; unmatched junction nucleotides: 11. This CDR3 region has 18 residues. Written as DNA, the CDR3 is TGTGCCAGCAGCCGGGGACTAGCGGGAGGACCGGACGTCTACGAGCAGTACTTC. Residues: CASSRGLAGGPDVYEQYF.

The V gene is TRBV28, the J gene TRBJ1-4, with D uncertain. The CDR3 spans 11 residues. The V and J ends lost 5 bases and 8 bases respectively, with 6 bases between them. Germline CDR1 and CDR2: MDHEN and SYDVKM. The CDR3 reads CASSPREKLFF. The DNA of the CDR3 is TGTGCCAGCAGTCCCAGAGAAAAACTGTTTTTT.

The V and J genes are TRBV5-5 and TRBJ2-7, with a possible D match to TRBD1 (6 bases). This CDR3 region has 16 residues. Trimming stripped 0 bases from V and 5 bases from J, with 18 bases between. From germline, CDR1 is SGHKS and CDR2 YYEKEE (reference sequence). CDR3 DNA: TGTGCCAGCAGCTTGGCCCAGGGGCGGTCCCCCCACGAGCAGTACTTC. Translated, it gives CASSLAQGRSPHEQYF.

CDR3: CASSLPGQGSTGELFF. CDR3 DNA: TGCGCCAGCAGCTTACCGGGACAGGGCTCCACCGGGGAGCTGTTTTTT. The V gene is TRBV5-1, the J gene TRBJ2-2, with TRBD1 identical over 9 bases. The germline gives CDR1 SGHRS, CDR2 YFSETQ. V lost 2 bases to trimming and J lost 4 bases; unmatched junction nucleotides: 6. The CDR3 spans 16 residues. The whole variable domain, filled in from reference TRBV5-1 and TRBJ2-2, reads KAGVTQTPRYLIKTRGQQVTLSCSPISGHRSVSWYQQTPGQGLQFLFEYFSETQRNKGNFPGRFSGRQFSNSRSEMNVSTLELGDSALYLCASSLPGQGSTGELFFGEGSRLTVL.

V gene TRBV5-1 combines with J gene TRBJ2-7; 7 positions match TRBD2. CDR3 size: 16 residues. Germline V gene lookup returns CDR1 SGHRS and CDR2 YFSETQ. The ends lost 0 bases at V and 1 base at J; junction bases unmatched: 7. The CDR3 protein is CASSLAGRGLSYEQYF. CDR3 bases: TGCGCCAGCAGCTTGGCCGGTAGGGGACTATCCTACGAGCAGTACTTC.

The chain employs TRBV25-1 and TRBJ2-1; weak D call: TRBD2 (6 bases). This CDR3 region has 15 residues. With 3 bases removed from V and 2 bases from J, the gap between germline ends came to 11 bases. Looked up from germline, CDR1 is MGHDK and CDR2 is SYGVNS. CDR3 bases: TGTGCCAGCAGTGAGGGGAGACTAGCCTACAATGAGCAGTTCTTC. Amino acid sequence: CASSEGRLAYNEQFF. The entire variable domain, with the rest obtained from reference TRBV25-1 and TRBJ2-1, is as follows: EADIYQTPRYLVIGTGKKITLECSQTMGHDKMYWYQQDPGMELHLIHYSYGVNSTEKGDLSSESTVSRIRTEHFPLTLESARPSHTSQYLCASSEGRLAYNEQFFGPGTRLTVL.

The chain links TRBV6-4 to TRBJ2-3; 11 nucleotides align to TRBD2. V trimming: 6 bases; J trimming: 6 bases; junction bases outside the gene matches: 8. Germline V gene data show CDR1 as MRHNA and CDR2 as SNTAGT. The CDR3 is 15 residues long. DNA of the CDR3: TGTGCCAGCAGCCCAACTAGCGGGAGTGGGGATACGCAGTATTTT. Translating it yields CASSPTSGSGDTQYF.

The sample holds a few counts of this clone. In DNA form, the CDR3 reads TGCGCCAGCAGCCAAGATGATGGGGCTAGCGGGGGGCAAGAGACCCAGTACTTC. Encoded protein: CASSQDDGASGGQETQYF. This chain connects TRBV4-3 to TRBJ2-5; 11 nucleotides line up with TRBD2. Germline V gene sequence: CDR1 LGHNA, CDR2 YSLEER. J was trimmed by 2 bases and V by 0 bases; bases with no gene match: 8. This CDR3 is built from 18 residues.

This clone has only a few counts. The V call is TRBV7-2, the J call TRBJ2-1, with TRBD2 identical over 11 bases. V was pared by 7 bases and J by 10 bases, with 12 bases of the junction left unmatched. This CDR3 is 15 amino acids long. Germline-derived CDR1 and CDR2 are SGHTA and FQGNSA. The CDR3 region has the DNA TGTGCCAGCACCCCCCCGGGACTAGCGGAAAACGAGCAGTTCTTC. Encoded protein: CASTPPGLAENEQFF. Full variable domain (rest looked up from reference TRBV7-2 and TRBJ2-1): GAGVSQSPSNKVTEKGKDVELRCDPISGHTALYWYRQSLGQGLEFLIYFQGNSAPDKSGLPSDRFSAERTGGSVSTLTIQRTQQEDSAVYLCASTPPGLAENEQFFGPGTRLTVL.

Note on this clone: The germline gene is not matched at one end of the junction; a read error may be the cause. This rearrangement joins TRBV10-3 to TRBJ1-1; TRBD1 might be the D (5 bases). Germline V CDR1 and CDR2: ENHRY, SYGVKD. This CDR3 comprises 13 residues. As DNA, the CDR3 is TGTGCCATCAGTGAGTCCCAGGACACCGAAGCTTTCTTT. It specifies CAISESQDTEAFF.

The rearrangement joins TRBV2 to TRBJ1-5, with 7 bases identical to TRBD1. The V and J ends lost 2 bases and 1 base, in that order; junction bases with no gene match: 5. The CDR3 length is 16 residues. Germline-derived CDR1 and CDR2 are SNHLY and FYNNEI. CDR3 amino acids: CASSELRRGSNQPQHF. CDR3 sequence (DNA): TGTGCCAGCAGTGAACTCCGCAGGGGGAGCAATCAGCCCCAGCATTTT.